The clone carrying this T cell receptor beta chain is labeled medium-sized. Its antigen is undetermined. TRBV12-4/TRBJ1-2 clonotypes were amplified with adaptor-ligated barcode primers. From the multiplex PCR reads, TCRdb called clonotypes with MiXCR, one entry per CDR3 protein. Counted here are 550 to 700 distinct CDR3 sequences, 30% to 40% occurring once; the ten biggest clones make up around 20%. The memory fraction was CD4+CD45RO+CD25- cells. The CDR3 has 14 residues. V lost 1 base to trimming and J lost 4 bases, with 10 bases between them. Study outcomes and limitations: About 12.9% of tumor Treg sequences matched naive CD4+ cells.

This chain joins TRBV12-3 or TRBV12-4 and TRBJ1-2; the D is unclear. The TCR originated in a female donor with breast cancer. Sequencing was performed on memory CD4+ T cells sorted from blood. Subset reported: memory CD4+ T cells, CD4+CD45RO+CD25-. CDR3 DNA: TGTGCCAGCAGTTTAGGCAGAACATTCTATGGCTACACCTTC. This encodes CASSLGRTFYGYTF.